This T cell receptor (beta chain) stems from a study of human T cells and chemical hapten exposure. Study in general: The patients were mostly female; they had alopecia areata, totalis or universalis. General study findings and limits: Expanded TCRs created a significantly greater count of big CDR3 similarity clusters than controls did. DPC sensitization did not alter TCRs above 1 in 1000 frequency.

The sample holds a few counts of this clonotype. Its cognate antigen is unknown. The CDR3 covers 14 residues. V dropped 5 bases and J dropped 4; count of bases not matched to a gene: 3. CDR1 and CDR2 (germline): MNHNS, SASEGT. Library construction involved attaching unique molecular identifiers to individual cDNA molecules, which allowed quantitative, reproducible TCR counting. MiXCR, run by TCRdb on the RACE reads, gives a single entry per CDR3 protein. The profile shows under 300,000 distinct CDR3 sequences, about 9% of them singletons. Documented time point: pre-sensitization, week 0. The treatment is: therapeutic diphenylcyclopropenone sensitization with weekly scalp DPC.

This chain links TRBV6-1 with TRBJ2-7, with 12 bases that match TRBD2. The source is a middle-aged woman with alopecia areata. Some clones in this sample may be carry-over from other donors' samples. The source was whole blood, collected in connection with sensitization to the hapten diphenylcyclopropenone (DPC). CDR3 in amino acids: CASSSTSGRYEQYF. The CDR3 DNA follows: TGTGCCAGCAGTTCTACTAGCGGGAGGTACGAGCAGTACTTC.